The 24 T cell receptor beta chains below come from one sample, sequenced in a study of blood T cell repertoires in COVID-19. Measured with immunoSEQ multiplex PCR; TCRdb has only the in-frame clones, and not every one. This sample yields 200,000 to 250,000 clones, of which 65% to 90% are seen a single time; about 5.3% belongs to the top ten. The sample consisted of peripheral blood. The receptors were sampled from a woman aged 80 or over with active or convalescent COVID-19.

This clone has only a few counts. This sequence joins TRBV5-1 and TRBJ2-7; TRBD2 might be the D (7 bases). Germline CDR1 SGHRS, CDR2 YFSETQ. V gave up 0 bases and J gave up 2 bases, with 12 bases separating them. The length of the CDR3 is 15 residues. CDR3 residues: CASSLGAGATYEQYF. CDR3 in DNA: TGCGCCAGCAGCTTGGGGGCGGGGGCCACCTACGAGCAGTACTTC.

The chain employs TRBV5-1 and TRBJ1-4; the match to TRBD1 covers 10 bases. Germline V gives CDR1 SGHRS, CDR2 YFSETQ. V gave up 4 bases and J gave up 10 bases; unmatched junction bases: 13. The CDR3 has 16 residues. CDR3 sequence reads: CASSPSPGQGSGKLFF. The DNA for the CDR3 is TGCGCCAGCAGCCCATCACCGGGACAGGGGAGTGGAAAACTGTTTTTT.

To note about this clone: Because the CDR3's place on the DNA is in doubt, the DNA is left out and the CDR3 is given as listed by TCRdb. The chain joins TRBV11-1 to TRBJ1-3. CDR1 is SGHAT and CDR2 is FQDESV in the germline V gene (reference sequence). The CDR3 adds up to 14 amino acids, both ends counted. CDR3 in amino acids: CASSTSGGGNTIYF.

This chain links TRBV28 with TRBJ1-5; 7 bases are a match to TRBD1. V shed 3 bases, J shed 3 bases, and the junction held 8 bases outside the gene matches. There are 16 residues in the CDR3. Looked up from germline, CDR1 is MDHEN and CDR2 is SYDVKM. CDR3 amino acids: CASSLSTGIYNQPQHF. The CDR3 DNA reads TGTGCCAGCAGTTTGTCGACAGGGATATACAATCAGCCCCAGCATTTT. Complete variable domain (other parts from reference TRBV28 and TRBJ1-5): DVKVTQSSRYLVKRTGEKVFLECVQDMDHENMFWYRQDPGLGLRLIYFSYDVKMKEKGDIPEGYSVSREKKERFSLILESASTNQTSMYLCASSLSTGIYNQPQHFGDGTRLSIL.

V gene TRBV3-1 (or the pseudogene TRBV3-2) combines with J gene TRBJ2-1, with a tentative D call TRBD2 (6 bases). The CDR3 spans 12 residues. Looked up from germline, CDR1 is LGHDT and CDR2 is YNNKEL (reference sequence). V dropped 1 base and J dropped 9 bases, with 7 bases sitting between them. This CDR3 reads CASSQVGGEQFF. The CDR3 DNA follows: TGTGCCAGCAGCCAAGTGGGGGGTGAGCAGTTCTTC.

The chain is built from TRBV11-3 and TRBJ2-1, with a possible D match to TRBD2 (5 bases). The CDR3 contains 12 residues. The germline V and J ends were trimmed by 5 bases and 6 bases, with 8 bases remaining between them. CDR1 and CDR2 from the germline V gene are SGHNT and YENEEA. This CDR3 reads CASSRGRNEQFF. CDR3 DNA: TGTGCCAGCAGCCGAGGGCGCAATGAGCAGTTCTTC.

The sample holds one count of this clone. The chain carries TRBV28 and TRBJ2-1, with TRBD1 as a possible D gene (5 bases). CDR1 is MDHEN, CDR2 SYDVKM, per germline. V was pared by 6 bases and J by 2 bases, with 14 bases between. The CDR3 runs to 15 residues. The CDR3 nucleotides read TGTGCCAGCAGGCTCCAGGGTTCTCCCTACAATGAGCAGTTCTTC. It encodes CASRLQGSPYNEQFF.

The chain recombines TRBV7-2 with TRBJ1-4; D is ambiguous. V was clipped by 5 bases and J by 3 bases, with 10 bases between them. CDR1 and CDR2 (germline): SGHTA, FQGNSA. The CDR3 has 14 residues. The CDR3 here is CASSPRGSNEKLFF. The CDR3 bases are TGTGCCAGCAGCCCCAGAGGGTCTAATGAAAAACTGTTTTTT.

The J gene is TRBJ2-1, the V gene TRBV10-3, with 9 bases that match TRBD2. The germline gives CDR1 ENHRY, CDR2 SYGVKD. Unmatched junction bases numbered 4, after V lost 8 bases and J lost 5 bases. The CDR3 runs to 13 residues. The CDR3 bases are TGTGCCATCCGGACTAGCGAAGACAATGAGCAGTTCTTC. This sequence encodes CAIRTSEDNEQFF.

The gene calls are TRBV20-1 and TRBJ2-1; no firm D call. Germline V gene data show CDR1 as DFQATT and CDR2 as SNEGSKA (reference sequence). V gave up 3 bases and J gave up 4 bases, with 10 bases separating them. The CDR3 runs 13 residues. The CDR3 is CSASTRIYNEQFF. The CDR3 bases are TGCAGTGCTAGTACGCGGATATACAATGAGCAGTTCTTC.

This chain joins TRBV2 and TRBJ1-1; 9 bases map to TRBD1. CDR3 length: 14 residues. Germline trimming cut 6 bases from V and 11 bases from J; bases unmatched to any gene: 13. Germline CDR1 reads SNHLY; CDR2 reads FYNNEI. CDR3 sequence reads: CASSPGTGRSEAFF. The DNA of the CDR3 is TGTGCCAGCAGCCCCGGGACAGGGAGGAGTGAGGCTTTCTTT.

The table lists this clone with a few counts. The V and J genes are TRBV4-2 and TRBJ1-6, with D unresolved. V was trimmed by 4 bases and J by 7 bases, leaving 14 bases between them. Germline V gene data show CDR1 as LGHNA and CDR2 as YNFKEQ. The CDR3 is 15 residues long. CDR3 protein: CASSREDSKNSPLHF. The CDR3 DNA reads as TGTGCCAGCAGCCGAGAGGACTCTAAAAATTCACCCCTCCACTTT.

This chain connects TRBV4-1 to TRBJ1-2; 7 bases map to TRBD1. The CDR3 covers 15 residues. J was trimmed by 4 bases and V by 1 base; bases with no gene match: 6. Germline V gene lookup returns CDR1 MGHRA and CDR2 YSYEKL. The CDR3 coding sequence is TGCGCCAGCAGCCAAGCGGAGGGGGCAAGCTATGGCTACACCTTC. Translating gives CASSQAEGASYGYTF.

The chain has TRBV18 and TRBJ1-1, with D perhaps matching TRBD1 (6 bases). The CDR3 sequence is 14 residues long. Between the trimmed V and J ends, which lost 2 bases and 1 base, there was a span of 8 bases. Germline loops: CDR1 KGHSH, CDR2 LQKENI. For the CDR3, the DNA is TGTGCCAGCTCACCAGGGGGCGGGAACACTGAAGCTTTCTTT. It encodes CASSPGGGNTEAFF.

This chain connects TRBV4-2 to TRBJ1-3; TRBD1 is a possible D gene (6 bases). Trimming shortened V by 4 bases and J by 7 bases, and 14 bases separated the two germline ends. The germline V gene has CDR1 LGHNA and CDR2 YNFKEQ. This CDR3 region has 14 residues. The DNA of the CDR3 is TGTGCCAGCAGCCCCGGAACAGGGTTGAACACCATATATTTT. Protein sequence: CASSPGTGLNTIYF.

The chain is built from TRBV3-1 (or the pseudogene TRBV3-2) and TRBJ2-7; 12 bases agree with TRBD2. The germline V gene has CDR1 LGHDT and CDR2 YNNKEL (reference sequence). This CDR3 spans 14 amino acids. The J segment lost 3 bases and the V segment lost 4 bases, leaving 1 base of the junction unmatched. Here the CDR3 reads CASSPSGRVYEQYF. CDR3 nucleotides: TGTGCCAGCAGCCCTAGCGGGAGGGTCTACGAGCAGTACTTC.

The chain is built from TRBV6-1 and TRBJ1-1; 7 bases line up with TRBD1. Germline CDR1 and CDR2: MNHNS and SASEGT. The length of the CDR3 is 16 residues. Trimming cost V 2 bases and J 6 bases; bases outside gene matches: 12. The CDR3 nucleotides read TGTGCCAGCAGTGAATTCCAGGGGGGCTCTACAGCTGAAGCTTTCTTT. Amino acids: CASSEFQGGSTAEAFF.

J is TRBJ2-1 and V is TRBV11-1, with 7 bases identical to TRBD2. In germline, CDR1 is SGHAT, CDR2 FQDESV (reference sequence). The CDR3 contains 13 residues. V lost 5 bases, J lost 10 bases, and 8 bases stayed unmatched. The CDR3 bases are TGTGCCAGCAGCGAGCAAAGCGGGATAGAGCAGTTCTTC. Its protein is CASSEQSGIEQFF.

V usage is TRBV7-9 and J usage is TRBJ1-2; D unresolved. The CDR3 totals 15 residues. The V end lost 4 bases, the J end lost 5 bases, and 17 bases lay between the germline ends. CDR1 SEHNR and CDR2 FQNEAQ come from the germline V gene (reference sequence). The CDR3 sequence: CASSSFGIRGYGYTF. The CDR3 DNA sequence: TGTGCCAGCAGCTCCTTCGGCATTCGGGGTTATGGCTACACCTTC.

The V and J genes are TRBV18 and TRBJ1-2; no reliable D call. CDR1 and CDR2 (germline): KGHSH, LQKENI. V was pared by 3 bases and J by 3 bases, with 14 bases between. The CDR3 is 15 amino acids. In DNA form, the CDR3 reads TGTGCCAGCTCACCGACTATCGACGGAGACTATGGCTACACCTTC. Protein product: CASSPTIDGDYGYTF.

V gene TRBV5-5 combines with J gene TRBJ1-5; D is ambiguous. The V gene's germline CDR1 is SGHKS and CDR2 YYEKEE (reference sequence). CDR3 length: 14 amino acids. Trimming took 4 bases from V and 0 from J, leaving 8 bases between them. The CDR3: CASSPVYSNQPQHF. DNA of the CDR3: TGTGCCAGCAGCCCCGTCTATAGCAATCAGCCCCAGCATTTT.

V usage is TRBV3-1 (or the pseudogene TRBV3-2) and J usage is TRBJ2-3; a possible D gene is TRBD2 (5 bases). The CDR3 covers 14 residues. V lost 4 bases, J lost 0 bases, and 8 bases lay in between. CDR1 LGHDT and CDR2 YNNKEL come from the germline V gene (reference sequence). In nucleotides, the CDR3 is TGTGCCAGCAGCCTATGGACTAGCACAGATACGCAGTATTTT. Translated, it gives CASSLWTSTDTQYF.

This clone was counted many times. This chain uses TRBV6-5 with TRBJ1-2, with 8 bases that match TRBD1. Germline lookup yields CDR1 MNHEY and CDR2 SVGAGI. The CDR3 covers 12 residues. After removal of 6 bases from V and 8 bases from J, the junction contained 5 bases not matched to a gene. CDR3 sequence: CASRQQGEGYTF. The CDR3 DNA reads as TGTGCCAGCAGACAACAGGGGGAAGGCTACACCTTC.

This chain joins TRBV2 and TRBJ2-6; 11 nucleotides align to TRBD1. This CDR3 contains 16 residues. The germline CDR1 and CDR2 sequences are SNHLY and FYNNEI. After removal of 7 bases from V and 2 bases from J, the junction contained 4 bases not matched to a gene. CDR3 DNA sequence: TGTGCCAGCAACCGGGACAGGGGGGCTGGGGCCAACGTCCTGACTTTC. It encodes CASNRDRGAGANVLTF.